The 27 T cell receptor beta chains given below trace back to one sample, sequenced in a study of blood T cells in healthy people across ages. A second PCR, run for roughly 7 to 12 cycles, used a sample-barcoded 5' primer plus a J-beta primer mix. TCRdb analysed the 5' RACE reads with MiXCR anew, one entry per CDR3 protein. The profile shows 2 million or so distinct CDR3 sequences, just under 50% of them singletons. Material for sequencing was blood. These receptors were taken from a woman aged 40-49 years in good health.

This clonotype was picked up a small number of times. J is TRBJ2-5 and V is TRBV7-9; 11 bases are shared with TRBD2. CDR1 and CDR2 from the germline V gene are SEHNR and FQNEAQ (reference sequence). The CDR3 consists of 16 residues. With 0 bases clipped from V and 9 bases from J, the junction kept 9 bases outside the gene matches. This chain's CDR3 is CASSLASGLAAKAQYF. CDR3 DNA: TGTGCCAGCAGCTTAGCTTCGGGACTAGCGGCCAAGGCCCAGTACTTC.

The rearrangement links TRBV5-4 to TRBJ2-5; TRBD1 or TRBD2 may be the D gene (5 bases each). This CDR3 has 14 residues. The V gene's germline CDR1 is SGHNT and CDR2 YYREEE (reference sequence). Deletions cut 4 bases from V and 4 bases from J, with 14 bases between. For the CDR3, the DNA is TGTGCCAGCAGCGCCCCCGGGGACGGAGAGACCCAGTACTTC. It encodes CASSAPGDGETQYF.

This chain links TRBV7-3 with TRBJ2-1, with 12 bases matching TRBD2. V shed 4 bases, J shed 0 bases, and the junction held 10 bases outside the gene matches. CDR3 size: 19 residues. CDR1 SGHTA and CDR2 FQGTGA come from the germline V gene. CDR3 sequence reads: CASSSPRRLAGASYNEQFF. CDR3 nucleotide sequence: TGTGCCAGCAGCTCCCCACGACGACTAGCGGGGGCCTCCTACAATGAGCAGTTCTTC.

This clonotype was seen more than once but under ten times. The chain couples TRBV20-1 to TRBJ2-3, with 9 bases matching TRBD1. This CDR3 is 15 amino acids long. The germline gives CDR1 DFQATT, CDR2 SNEGSKA (reference sequence). Germline trimming cut 6 bases from V and 4 bases from J; bases unmatched to any gene: 11. The CDR3 loop reads CSATTGTGLPDTQYF. In nucleotides, the CDR3 is TGCAGTGCGACCACCGGGACAGGGTTACCAGATACGCAGTATTTT.

The rearrangement links TRBV27 to TRBJ2-5, with no clear D. Trimming shortened V by 0 bases and J by 5 bases, and 10 bases separated the two germline ends. The CDR3 is 14 residues long. Looked up from germline, CDR1 is MNHEY and CDR2 is SMNVEV (reference sequence). CDR3 protein: CASSLSKGSETQYF. The CDR3 bases are TGTGCCAGCAGTTTATCGAAGGGAAGTGAGACCCAGTACTTC.

The rearrangement uses TRBV7-8 and TRBJ1-5; 7 bases are shared with TRBD1. The CDR3 is 14 amino acids. V lost 4 bases, J lost 6 bases, and 6 bases stayed unmatched. Germline loops: CDR1 SGHVS, CDR2 FQNEAQ. CDR3 sequence: CASSSQGEGQPQHF. The CDR3 DNA reads as TGTGCCAGCAGCTCCCAGGGGGAAGGTCAGCCCCAGCATTTT.

The chain recombines TRBV7-9 with TRBJ2-1; no reliable D call. The ends were cut back, 11 bases at V and 10 bases at J, with 18 bases in the middle. Per germline, CDR1 SEHNR and CDR2 FQNEAQ (reference sequence). This CDR3 region has 12 residues. The CDR3 is CAGGIQRKEQFF. CDR3 in DNA: TGTGCCGGCGGAATACAGAGAAAAGAGCAGTTCTTC.

The chain couples TRBV5-1 to TRBJ1-2; TRBD1 might be the D (6 bases). V lost 2 bases and J lost 7, with 15 bases in between. The germline V gene has CDR1 SGHRS and CDR2 YFSETQ. The CDR3 consists of 14 residues. CDR3 coding DNA: TGCGCCAGCAGCTTCGTAGGACAGAACGGTGGCTACACCTTC. It encodes CASSFVGQNGGYTF.

CDR3 nucleotides: TGCAGTGCTAGAGATCGGTCAGGGGACCACTACAATGAGCAGTTCTTC. Protein: CSARDRSGDHYNEQFF. This chain uses TRBV20-1 with TRBJ2-1, with D perhaps TRBD1 (6 bases). Germline V gene lookup returns CDR1 DFQATT and CDR2 SNEGSKA (reference sequence). The CDR3 consists of 16 residues. V was clipped by 0 bases and J by 3 bases, with 15 bases between them.

The chain couples TRBV20-1 to TRBJ2-1; 10 bases fit TRBD2. CDR1 and CDR2 from the germline V gene are DFQATT and SNEGSKA (reference sequence). This CDR3 has 11 amino acids. V gave up 3 bases and J gave up 12 bases; unmatched junction bases: 2. The CDR3 sequence: CSASLAGGQFF. CDR3 DNA sequence: TGCAGTGCTAGCTTAGCGGGGGGGCAGTTCTTC.

This clonotype was found many times. This sequence joins TRBV29-1 and TRBJ2-7; tentatively, D is TRBD1 (6 bases). Germline CDR1 SQVTM, CDR2 ANQGSEA. V was cut by 4 bases and J by 6 bases, with 19 bases left in between. CDR3 length: 14 residues. CDR3: CSVGGTSNTREQYF. CDR3 bases: TGCAGCGTTGGTGGGACAAGCAATACCCGCGAGCAGTACTTC.

V usage is TRBV9 and J usage is TRBJ2-5, with 7 bases fitting TRBD1. V shed 2 bases, J shed 1 base, and the junction held 5 bases outside the gene matches. The V gene's germline CDR1 is SGDLS and CDR2 YYNGEE. The CDR3 contains 15 residues. For the CDR3, the DNA is TGTGCCAGCAGCGTCTTCCGGGACAGCCAAGAGACCCAGTACTTC. It codes for CASSVFRDSQETQYF.

Only a few counts were recorded for this clonotype. V and J are TRBV7-2 and TRBJ2-1; the D is unclear. Germline assignment: CDR1 SGHTA and CDR2 FQGNSA. The V end was cut by 2 bases, the J end by 5 bases, with 7 bases between. This CDR3 contains 13 residues. CDR3 region: CASSLRRDNEQFF. In DNA, the CDR3 is TGTGCCAGCAGCTTACGGCGCGACAATGAGCAGTTCTTC.

The J gene is TRBJ2-5, the V gene TRBV6-2 or TRBV6-3; 7 nucleotides match TRBD1. CDR3 length equals 15 residues. Germline assignment: CDR1 MNHEY and CDR2 SVGEGT. Germline trimming cut 6 bases from V and 2 bases from J; bases unmatched to any gene: 9. CDR3 nucleotide sequence: TGTGCCAGCAGCATGACAGGGCTTCCACAAGAGACCCAGTACTTC. This encodes CASSMTGLPQETQYF.

This rearrangement joins TRBV4-1 to TRBJ2-5; tentatively, D is TRBD2 (6 bases). Germline V gives CDR1 MGHRA, CDR2 YSYEKL. The V end lost 0 bases, the J end lost 2 bases, and 10 bases lay between the germline ends. CDR3 length: 15 amino acids. CDR3 sequence (DNA): TGCGCCAGCAGCCAAGATTACGCGGGGCAAGAGACCCAGTACTTC. It yields the protein CASSQDYAGQETQYF.

CDR3 sequence (DNA): TGTGCCAGCAGCCAAGTCGGGAACAATGAGCAGTTCTTC. Encoded protein: CASSQVGNNEQFF. The J gene is TRBJ2-1, the V gene TRBV4-2, with a possible D match to TRBD2 (5 bases). Germline assignment: CDR1 LGHNA and CDR2 YNFKEQ. The V end lost 1 base, the J end lost 5 bases, and 6 bases lay between the germline ends. The CDR3 loop spans 13 amino acids.

J is TRBJ2-7 and V is TRBV4-3; 9 bases map to TRBD1. The J call may be in error: the DNA end matches TRBJ2-5 better. The CDR3 covers 15 residues. Germline V gives CDR1 LGHNA, CDR2 YSLEER. The CDR3 is CASSQADRGDETQYF. The CDR3 DNA is TGCGCCAGCAGCCAGGCGGACAGGGGAGACGAGACCCAGTACTTC.

This chain joins TRBV12-3 or TRBV12-4 and TRBJ2-3, with 8 bases matching TRBD1. Germline trimming cut 7 bases from V and 7 bases from J; bases unmatched to any gene: 10. This CDR3 spans 14 amino acids. CDR3 residues: CASTLRGLGNTQYF. The CDR3 coding sequence is TGTGCCAGCACCCTCAGGGGGCTAGGGAATACGCAGTATTTT.

The chain couples TRBV5-1 to TRBJ2-4; no clear D. Germline values: CDR1 SGHRS, CDR2 YFSETQ. Trimming cost V 0 bases and J 4 bases, with 14 bases left between them. The CDR3 runs to 16 residues. The CDR3 region is CASSLEVTGLKNIQYF. DNA of the CDR3: TGCGCCAGCAGCTTGGAGGTTACGGGCCTAAAAAACATTCAGTACTTC.

This chain links TRBV9 with TRBJ1-2, with D hard to call. V lost 5 bases and J 3 bases, leaving 11 bases between the germline ends. The CDR3 extends over 13 amino acids. Germline V lookup: CDR1 SGDLS, CDR2 YYNGEE. This chain's CDR3 is CASSSEGYYGYTF. The CDR3 coding sequence is TGTGCCAGCAGTTCAGAGGGATACTATGGCTACACCTTC.

V gene TRBV5-1 combines with J gene TRBJ2-1; 7 positions agree with TRBD1. Germline CDR1 is SGHRS and CDR2 is YFSETQ. The V gene end was trimmed by 5 bases and the J gene end by 0 bases; junction bases not matched to a gene: 11. CDR3 length equals 17 residues. The CDR3 DNA reads TGCGCCAGCAGTTATTCCGGACAGGCTCGCTCCTACAATGAGCAGTTCTTC. It codes for CASSYSGQARSYNEQFF. Full variable domain (rest looked up from reference TRBV5-1 and TRBJ2-1): KAGVTQTPRYLIKTRGQQVTLSCSPISGHRSVSWYQQTPGQGLQFLFEYFSETQRNKGNFPGRFSGRQFSNSRSEMNVSTLELGDSALYLCASSYSGQARSYNEQFFGPGTRLTVL.

The chain carries TRBV28 and TRBJ2-3; TRBD1 might be the D (7 bases). V was trimmed by 6 bases and J by 0 bases, leaving 13 bases between them. This CDR3 has 15 residues. From germline, CDR1 is MDHEN and CDR2 SYDVKM. The CDR3 coding sequence is TGTGCCAGCAGCTGGGGGGACAGCAGCACAGATACGCAGTATTTT. Protein product: CASSWGDSSTDTQYF.

The CDR3 reads CASSPTHEGRGKGLDTQYF. In DNA, the CDR3 is TGTGCCAGCAGCCCGACGCATGAGGGGCGGGGGAAGGGTCTGGATACGCAGTATTTT. V and J are TRBV7-3 and TRBJ2-3, with 7 positions matching TRBD2. The CDR3 extends over 19 amino acids. Germline V gene sequence: CDR1 SGHTA, CDR2 FQGTGA. V shed 5 bases and J 6 bases; nucleotides not matched to a gene: 23.

This chain joins TRBV6-5 and TRBJ1-6; D is uncertain. The CDR3 has 18 amino acids. Trimming took 0 bases from V and 0 from J, leaving 12 bases between them. Germline CDR1 reads MNHEY; CDR2 reads SVGAGI. In DNA, the CDR3 is TGTGCCAGCAGTTACTCGAAAGAGGGCAGCTCCTATAATTCACCCCTCCACTTT. It yields the protein CASSYSKEGSSYNSPLHF.

The chain is built from TRBV5-1 and TRBJ1-4, with D unresolved. V was cut by 2 bases and J by 7 bases, with 18 bases left in between. CDR1 is SGHRS and CDR2 is YFSETQ in the germline V gene. This CDR3 region has 16 residues. DNA of the CDR3: TGCGCCAGCAGCTTCGGAAACGCGGACGGTAGTGAAAAACTGTTTTTT. It encodes CASSFGNADGSEKLFF. The full variable domain, its missing parts supplied by reference TRBV5-1 and TRBJ1-4, is KAGVTQTPRYLIKTRGQQVTLSCSPISGHRSVSWYQQTPGQGLQFLFEYFSETQRNKGNFPGRFSGRQFSNSRSEMNVSTLELGDSALYLCASSFGNADGSEKLFFGSGTQLSVL.

This chain links TRBV6-5 with TRBJ2-7; TRBD2 is a possible D gene (5 bases). The end of the DNA aligns better with TRBJ2-5, so the J call may be wrong. CDR1 is MNHEY, CDR2 SVGAGI, per germline. The CDR3 sequence is 15 residues long. The CDR3 here is CASSYSKGAQETQYF. CDR3 coding DNA: TGTGCCAGCAGTTACTCGAAGGGAGCACAAGAGACCCAGTACTTC.

The rearrangement uses TRBV3-1 and TRBJ2-7; D may be TRBD2 (5 bases). The J call may be mistaken, given a closer DNA end match to TRBJ2-5. This CDR3 comprises 13 residues. Germline CDR1 reads LGHDT; CDR2 reads YNNKEL (reference sequence). The CDR3 loop is CASSQVVEATQYF. CDR3 coding DNA: TGTGCCAGCAGCCAAGTTGTGGAGGCGACCCAGTACTTC.